This TCR beta chain was sequenced for a study of control samples from healthy donors and cancer patients. Assay used: immunoSEQ multiplex PCR; TCRdb lists only in-frame clones, some missing. This repertoire shows 200,000 to 250,000 clones, 85% to 95% found once; its top ten account for approximately 1.4%. The CDR3 is 14 amino acids. Looked up from germline, CDR1 is SEHNR and CDR2 is FQNEAQ (reference sequence). With 5 bases clipped from V and 6 bases from J, the junction kept 9 bases outside the gene matches. Source material: blood. The sequence was obtained from a man aged 50 to 60 in good health. The chain links TRBV7-9 to TRBJ1-2; 7 bases fit TRBD1. Written as DNA, the CDR3 is TGTGCCAGCAGCCCAGACAGGGCTCGCCATGGCTACACCTTC. It translates to CASSPDRARHGYTF.